Presented here are 20 T cell receptor beta chains from one specimen sequenced in a study of blood T cell repertoires in COVID-19. This table comes from immunoSEQ multiplex PCR, and its TCRdb copy is limited to in-frame clones, with some not included. This table has about 160,000 clones, roughly 80% appearing once. The sample comprised PBMCs or T cells enriched from blood (not recorded which). The receptors originated from a middle-aged woman with acute COVID-19.

This chain uses TRBV4-1 with TRBJ1-1; D is perhaps TRBD1 (6 bases). Germline-derived CDR1 and CDR2 are MGHRA and YSYEKL. This CDR3 region has 16 residues. Trimming took 7 bases from V and 5 from J, leaving 23 bases between them. Here the CDR3 DNA reads TGCGCCAGCACCGCGGGGAGGGGGGGGTCAAGGACTGAAGCTTTCTTT. The encoded protein is CASTAGRGGSRTEAFF.

The J gene is TRBJ1-3, the V gene TRBV28; D gene uncertain. Germline V gives CDR1 MDHEN, CDR2 SYDVKM. V shed 5 bases and J shed 0 bases, with 8 bases lying between them. The CDR3 length is 14 residues. The chain's CDR3 is CASSEGRSGNTIYF. DNA of the CDR3: TGTGCCAGCAGTGAGGGTCGCTCTGGAAACACCATATATTTT.

This chain joins TRBV6-4 and TRBJ2-3; D remains ambiguous. Germline values: CDR1 MRHNA, CDR2 SNTAGT. This CDR3 region has 14 residues. Trimming took 5 bases from V and 2 from J, leaving 11 bases between them. The CDR3 region is CASSTTTNTDTQYF. The CDR3 DNA sequence: TGTGCCAGCAGTACTACCACAAACACAGATACGCAGTATTTT.

The rearrangement joins TRBV10-3 to TRBJ2-1; TRBD2 agrees at 8 bases. CDR1 and CDR2 (germline): ENHRY, SYGVKD. The CDR3 sequence is 16 residues long. Germline trimming cut 11 bases from V and 0 bases from J; bases unmatched to any gene: 12. CDR3 nucleotides: TGTGCCGCCAGCCCGAGCGGGAGTGGCTCCTACAATGAGCAGTTCTTC. Translating gives CAASPSGSGSYNEQFF.

The genes are TRBV5-5 and TRBJ2-1, with TRBD2 matching over 7 bases. CDR1 is SGHKS, CDR2 YYEKEE, per germline (reference sequence). J lost 8 bases, V lost 4 bases, and 6 bases had no gene match. The CDR3 contains 13 residues. The CDR3 here is CASSTWGGHEQFF. In nucleotides, the CDR3 is TGTGCCAGCAGCACATGGGGGGGACATGAGCAGTTCTTC.

The rearrangement joins TRBV19 to TRBJ2-1, with D tentatively TRBD1 (6 bases). The germline V and J ends were trimmed by 2 bases and 9 bases, with 14 bases remaining between them. Germline loops: CDR1 LNHDA, CDR2 SQIVND (reference sequence). The CDR3 runs to 14 residues. This chain's CDR3 is CASSITQGGVEQFF. The CDR3 DNA follows: TGTGCCAGTAGTATAACCCAAGGGGGAGTTGAGCAGTTCTTC.

This clone came up once. This chain links TRBV15 with TRBJ1-2, with TRBD1 as a possible D gene (6 bases). Per germline, CDR1 LNHNV and CDR2 YYDKDF (reference sequence). V dropped 0 bases and J dropped 7 bases, with 15 bases sitting between them. The CDR3 covers 15 residues. CDR3 residues: CATSREIGGDRGYTF. The CDR3 DNA sequence: TGTGCCACCAGCAGAGAGATAGGGGGGGATCGTGGCTACACCTTC.

This sequence joins TRBV19 and TRBJ1-2; the match to TRBD1 covers 9 bases. Germline V gives CDR1 LNHDA, CDR2 SQIVND (reference sequence). This CDR3 has 14 residues. The J segment lost 7 bases and the V segment lost 1 base, leaving 4 bases of the junction unmatched. In DNA form, the CDR3 reads TGTGCCAGTAGTATAGGGGCGACAGGGGGTGGCTACACCTTC. The encoded protein is CASSIGATGGGYTF.

The chain combines TRBV7-9 with TRBJ1-4; D unclear. The V gene lost 2 bases and the J gene lost 0 bases, with 7 bases spanning the gap. The CDR3 is made up of 15 amino acids. From germline, CDR1 is SEHNR and CDR2 FQNEAQ (reference sequence). The CDR3 here is CASSLQAATNEKLFF. The DNA for the CDR3 is TGTGCCAGCAGCTTACAGGCTGCAACTAATGAAAAACTGTTTTTT. Complete variable domain (other parts from reference TRBV7-9 and TRBJ1-4): DTGVSQNPRHKITKRGQNVTFRCDPISEHNRLYWYRQTLGQGPEFLTYFQNEAQLEKSRLLSDRFSAERPKGSFSTLEIQRTEQGDSAMYLCASSLQAATNEKLFFGSGTQLSVL.

The rearrangement links TRBV9 to TRBJ2-1; 8 bases are shared with TRBD1. Per the germline V gene, CDR1 is SGDLS and CDR2 is YYNGEE. The CDR3 runs 16 residues. Trimming at V came to 0 bases and at J to 3 bases, leaving 5 bases not matched to a gene. This CDR3 reads CASSVGPGTGYNEQFF. For the CDR3, the DNA is TGTGCCAGCAGCGTAGGGCCGGGGACAGGCTACAATGAGCAGTTCTTC.

The chain couples TRBV2 to TRBJ2-7; 12 bases map to TRBD2. There are 15 residues in the CDR3. J gave up 3 bases and V 7 bases, and 7 bases lay outside the gene matches. Per the germline V gene, CDR1 is SNHLY and CDR2 is FYNNEI. The CDR3 reads CASTKEGLAGYEQYF. CDR3 in DNA: TGTGCCAGCACCAAAGAGGGACTAGCGGGCTACGAGCAGTACTTC. The full variable domain, in which reference TRBV2 and TRBJ2-7 provide the parts outside the CDR3, is EPEVTQTPSHQVTQMGQEVILRCVPISNHLYFYWYRQILGQKVEFLVSFYNNEISEKSEIFDDQFSVERPDGSNFTLKIRSTKLEDSAMYFCASTKEGLAGYEQYFGPGTRLTVT.

This chain joins TRBV19 and TRBJ1-4; 9 positions match TRBD1. The CDR3 totals 18 residues. The V and J ends lost 11 bases and 0 bases, in that order; junction bases with no gene match: 16. Germline assignment: CDR1 LNHDA and CDR2 SQIVND (reference sequence). CDR3 coding DNA: TGTGCCTCTAATCTGGGACAGGGAACTTTTGCAACTAATGAAAAACTGTTTTTT. It translates to CASNLGQGTFATNEKLFF.

The CDR3 is CASSPTASGNYGYTF. The CDR3 DNA reads as TGCGCCAGCAGTCCGACGGCGAGCGGTAACTATGGCTACACCTTC. The V and J genes are TRBV5-1 and TRBJ1-2; D is unclear. This CDR3 has 15 amino acids. CDR1 and CDR2 from the germline V gene are SGHRS and YFSETQ. The V and J ends lost 5 bases and 1 base respectively, with 15 bases between them.

This clone was counted a single time. The chain couples TRBV6-6 to TRBJ2-7, with 12 nucleotides matching TRBD2. Germline V lookup: CDR1 MNHNY, CDR2 SVGAGI (reference sequence). This CDR3 region has 12 residues. CDR3: CGTSGNSYEQYV. The CDR3 DNA is TGTGGGACTAGCGGGAACTCCTACGAGCAGTACGTC.

This CDR3 reads CASGLVGGRADTQYF. Here the CDR3 DNA reads TGTGCTAGTGGTTTGGTCGGGGGGCGGGCGGATACGCAGTATTTT. The chain links TRBV12-5 to TRBJ2-3, with D possibly matching TRBD2 (7 bases). V gave up 0 bases and J gave up 6 bases, with 13 bases separating them. Looked up from germline, CDR1 is LGHNT and CDR2 is FRNRAP. The CDR3 is 15 residues long.

This sequence joins TRBV11-2 and TRBJ2-1, with a tentative D call TRBD1 (6 bases). The CDR3 extends over 17 amino acids. In germline, CDR1 is SGHAT, CDR2 FQNNGV. The V gene lost 3 bases and the J gene lost 0 bases, with 15 bases spanning the gap. This chain's CDR3 is CASSFPDRRSSYNEQFF. The CDR3 DNA follows: TGTGCCAGCAGCTTCCCCGACAGGCGGAGCTCCTACAATGAGCAGTTCTTC. The whole variable domain, filled in from reference TRBV11-2 and TRBJ2-1, reads EAGVAQSPRYKIIEKRQSVAFWCNPISGHATLYWYQQILGQGPKLLIQFQNNGVVDDSQLPKDRFSAERLKGVDSTLKIQPAKLEDSAVYLCASSFPDRRSSYNEQFFGPGTRLTVL.

The rearrangement uses TRBV12-5 and TRBJ2-2; 8 bases agree with TRBD1. This CDR3 region has 16 residues. The V segment lost 5 bases and the J segment 7 bases; nucleotides outside the gene matches: 12. The germline V gene encodes CDR1 LGHNT and CDR2 FRNRAP. The CDR3 loop reads CASGPVTGGGNGELFF. The CDR3 DNA reads TGTGCTAGTGGTCCCGTCACAGGGGGAGGTAACGGGGAGCTGTTTTTT.

The chain carries TRBV6-5 and TRBJ1-6, with 7 positions matching TRBD1. The V and J ends lost 6 bases and 7 bases, in that order; junction bases with no gene match: 3. Germline CDR1 MNHEY, CDR2 SVGAGI. This CDR3 is 13 amino acids long. The CDR3 here is CASRGTENSPLHF. The CDR3 DNA follows: TGTGCCAGCAGAGGGACAGAAAATTCACCCCTCCACTTT.

DNA of the CDR3: TGTGCCAGCAGGGGACTAGCGACTCAAGAGACCCAGTACTTC. The encoded protein is CASRGLATQETQYF. The chain joins TRBV27 to TRBJ2-5; 10 bases are a match to TRBD2. The junction had 3 bases not matched to a gene; V was cut back by 6 bases and J by 2 bases. The germline gives CDR1 MNHEY, CDR2 SMNVEV (reference sequence). The CDR3 is made up of 14 amino acids.

This clone came up once. The CDR3 spells CAISESGQGFGYTF. CDR3 DNA sequence: TGTGCCATCAGTGAGTCTGGACAGGGATTTGGCTACACCTTC. The V gene is TRBV10-3, the J gene TRBJ1-2; TRBD1 matches 8 bases. This CDR3 is 14 amino acids long. With 0 bases clipped from V and 7 bases from J, the junction kept 4 bases outside the gene matches. The germline V gene has CDR1 ENHRY and CDR2 SYGVKD.